This T cell receptor (beta chain) originates from a study of shared clonotypes between healthy human individuals. Study overall: Each donor contributed plates that comprised three CD4 naive, three CD4 memory, two CD8 naive and one CD8 memory.

Assay: immunoSEQ multiplex PCR; the TCRdb copy retains only in-frame clones and omits some. The sample lists 600,000 to 800,000 clones, roughly 72% occurring once. Study-wide points: Larger estimated richness was generally recorded for naive subsets relative to memory subsets. Shared clonotypes across all four donors exceeded non-shared ones in generation probability. Sample collection involved blood only; tissue repertoires are likely different.

CDR1 is MDHEN and CDR2 is SYDVKM in the germline V gene. The CDR3 runs to 14 residues. V dropped 6 bases and J dropped 2 bases, with 13 bases sitting between them. As to this clone: Its antigen is not identified.

The chain joins TRBV28 to TRBJ1-2, with D possibly TRBD1 on 6 matching bases. Material for sequencing was memory CD4+ T cells sorted from blood. Subset described: CD45RA-negative fraction. The origin of this receptor is a woman in her 30s in good health. This CDR3 reads CASRDQGKNYGYTF. For the CDR3, the DNA is TGTGCCAGCAGAGACCAGGGGAAGAACTATGGCTACACCTTC.